This is a list of T cell receptor beta chains from one sample in a study of human T cells and chemical hapten exposure. TCRdb ran MiXCR on the RACE reads and lists one entry per CDR3 protein. The sample contains about 380,000 distinct CDR3 sequences, 4.8% of which appear only once. The sequenced sample was whole blood, obtained in connection with sensitization to the hapten diphenylcyclopropenone (DPC). All receptors come from a woman between 50 and 59 years old with alopecia areata. Some clones in this sample may be carry-over from other donors' samples. CDR3s include the opening cysteine and the closing phenylalanine or tryptophan. The D gene is left open where the match is weak. Rows may omit the clone size; those that give it use once, few, many or a size class.

TRBJ2-7 | - | - | TRBV29-1 | CSVVGGASDEQYF | TGCAGCGTTGTCGGGGGTGCCTCCGACGAGCAGTACTTC
TRBJ1-1 | - | TRBD1 | TRBV7-2 | CASSPQGIRMNTEAFF | TGTGCCAGCAGCCCACAGGGGATCCGAATGAACACTGAAGCTTTCTTT
TRBJ2-7 | many | TRBD1 | TRBV5-1 | CASSWRQGGYEQYF | TGCGCCAGCAGCTGGCGACAGGGGGGTTACGAGCAGTACTTC
TRBJ1-2 | many | - | TRBV6-6 | CATQMGASGYTF | TGTGCCACCCAGATGGGGGCATCTGGCTACACCTTC
TRBJ2-7 | many | - | TRBV28 | CASSRGLNGPYEQYF | TGTGCCAGCAGCCGGGGACTGAACGGGCCCTACGAGCAGTACTTC
TRBJ2-2 | many | - | TRBV6-6 | CASSPLTGELFF | TGTGCCAGCAGTCCCCTAACCGGGGAGCTGTTTTTT
TRBJ2-1 | few | - | TRBV11-3 | CASSRQGGRPYNEQFF | TGTGCCAGCAGCCGACAAGGCGGGCGACCCTACAATGAGCAGTTCTTC
TRBJ1-2 | - | - | TRBV6-9 | CASPRSNYGYTF | TGTGCCAGCCCGCGGTCGAACTATGGCTACACCTTC
TRBJ1-2 | many | - | TRBV11-2 | CASSSGRGNYGYTF | TGTGCCAGCAGCTCAGGGCGGGGTAACTATGGCTACACCTTC
TRBJ1-5 | few | - | TRBV20-1 | CSARDGTVNQPQHF | TGCAGTGCTAGAGATGGCACAGTAAATCAGCCCCAGCATTTT
TRBJ1-2 | many | TRBD1 | TRBV11-2 | CASSEGTGGYGYTF | TGTGCCAGCAGCGAGGGGACAGGAGGCTATGGCTACACCTTC
TRBJ2-3 | - | TRBD2 | TRBV3-1 | CASSQGLAGRRTDTQYF | TGTGCCAGCAGCCAAGGACTAGCGGGTCGGCGCACAGATACGCAGTATTTT
TRBJ1-6 | few | - | TRBV7-3 | CASSSMGRGNSPLHF | TGTGCCAGCAGCTCCATGGGACGGGGGAATTCACCCCTCCACTTT
TRBJ2-5 | few | - | TRBV5-4 | CASSPVAAGLETQYF | TGTGCCAGCAGCCCGGTAGCAGCTGGGCTGGAGACCCAGTACTTC
TRBJ2-1 | few | TRBD2 | TRBV12-3/TRBV12-4 | CACGLVNEQFF | TGTGCCTGCGGACTAGTCAATGAGCAGTTCTTC
TRBJ1-1 | many | TRBD1 | TRBV12-3/TRBV12-4 | CASSLQGAPIEAFF | TGTGCCAGCAGTTTGCAGGGGGCGCCTATTGAAGCTTTCTTT
TRBJ1-1 | many | - | TRBV3-1 | CASSTRGATEAFF | TGTGCCAGCAGCACCCGAGGCGCCACTGAAGCTTTCTTT
TRBJ2-4 | many | - | TRBV9 | CASSGPQGIQYF | TGTGCCAGCAGCGGTCCACAAGGCATTCAGTACTTC
TRBJ1-1 | - | - | TRBV13 | CASSSPGRTAEAFF | TGTGCCAGCAGCTCCCCCGGGAGAACGGCTGAAGCTTTCTTT
TRBJ1-4 | - | - | TRBV7-6 | CASSLMGSTNEKLFF | TGTGCCAGCAGCCTCATGGGCTCAACTAATGAAAAACTGTTTTTT
TRBJ1-4 | many | TRBD1 | TRBV29-1 | CSVAGGDNEKLFF | TGCAGCGTTGCAGGGGGTGATAATGAAAAACTGTTTTTT
TRBJ2-1 | many | TRBD2 | TRBV25-1 | CASSVASGNNEQFF | TGTGCCAGCAGTGTGGCTAGCGGCAACAATGAGCAGTTCTTC
TRBJ1-5 | few | - | TRBV7-2 | CASSWGQGGGNQPQHF | TGTGCCAGCAGCTGGGGTCAAGGGGGAGGCAATCAGCCCCAGCATTTT
TRBJ2-7 | many | TRBD2 | TRBV5-1 | CASSLWTSGSYEQYF | TGCGCCAGCAGCTTGTGGACTAGCGGGTCCTACGAGCAGTACTTC
TRBJ1-5 | many | TRBD1 | TRBV7-2 | CASSLVAGGYQPQHF | TGTGCCAGCAGCTTAGTGGCAGGGGGATATCAGCCCCAGCATTTT
TRBJ2-2 | many | - | TRBV30 | CAWSVLDTGELFF | TGTGCCTGGAGTGTACTGGACACCGGGGAGCTGTTTTTT
TRBJ2-2 | many | TRBD2 | TRBV2 | CASTSGSGAPGELFF | TGTGCCAGCACTAGCGGGAGTGGCGCCCCCGGGGAGCTGTTTTTT
TRBJ1-5 | many | - | TRBV18 | CASSPGNQPQHF | TGTGCCAGCTCACCTGGCAATCAGCCCCAGCATTTT
TRBJ2-6 | many | TRBD2 | TRBV5-1 | CASSSTLPASGRSGANVLTF | TGCGCCAGCAGCTCAACACTACCTGCTAGCGGGAGGTCTGGGGCCAACGTCCTGACTTTC
TRBJ2-3 | many | - | TRBV28 | CASSFDYGQYF | TGTGCCAGCAGTTTCGACTACGGACAGTATTTT
TRBJ2-1 | many | - | TRBV20-1 | CSAGVSYNEQFF | TGCAGTGCCGGAGTTAGCTACAATGAGCAGTTCTTC